A selection of T cell receptor beta chains follows, all from one sample in a study of CD8+ T cells in alopecia areata. Profiled with immunoSEQ multiplex PCR; TCRdb holds only in-frame clones, not every one. The sample carries under 200,000 clones, 55% to 75% recorded once. Source: CD4+ T cells sorted from blood, taken at week 24, from a patient treated with tofacitinib. These receptors came from a human donor with alopecia areata. The CDR3 runs from the conserved cysteine through the conserved F or W.

j_call v_call cdr3_aa
TRBJ1-3 TRBV29-1 CSVAASGNTIYF
TRBJ2-1 TRBV14 CASSQGVHPNEQFF
TRBJ1-4 TRBV25-1 CASSDRLRGSLFF
TRBJ1-2 TRBV5-1 CASSLALTANYGYTF
TRBJ2-7 TRBV4-2 CASSHPGLAGAEQYF
TRBJ2-7 TRBV2 CASETGNYEQYF
TRBJ2-3 TRBV7-3 CASSSRGDTQYF
TRBJ2-1 TRBV29-1 CSVDPGGNEQFF
TRBJ2-3 TRBV6-5 CASTRRRGVDTQYF
TRBJ2-2 TRBV11-1 CASSLVLAGELFF
TRBJ1-2 TRBV30 CAWSPARDRLSNYGYTF
TRBJ2-5 TRBV29-1 CSAARGGQETQYF
TRBJ2-6 TRBV30 CAWGGRRAGPLRGANVLTF
TRBJ2-5 TRBV5-4 CASNPGSEETQYF
TRBJ2-1 TRBV14 CASSLGFRGYEQFF
TRBJ2-2 TRBV15 CATRATGVNTGELFF
TRBJ2-3 TRBV15 CATSRRLERSTDTQYF
TRBJ2-5 TRBV5-6 CASSLADGTLNQETQYF
TRBJ2-7 TRBV6-5 CASSAYGTPKQYF
TRBJ2-5 TRBV5-6 CASSLAGIATQETQYF
TRBJ1-1 TRBV30 CAWTPTGLNTEAFF
TRBJ2-5 TRBV15 CATSAPKGETQYF
TRBJ1-1 TRBV2 CASNPRGSRMGHTEAFF
TRBJ2-3 TRBV6-5 CASSYRGKSTDTQYF
TRBJ1-1 TRBV7-3 CASSSQPGRMNTEAFF
TRBJ2-3 TRBV19 CASSITGDRGPADTQYF